Given below is one T cell receptor (beta chain) in context. Its antigen is undetermined. The method was immunoSEQ multiplex PCR; TCRdb's version includes in-frame clones alone and lacks a portion of them. The table lists roughly 350,000 clones, 80% to 90% of them singletons. Treatment denoted: about 20 received Ad26.COV2.S at low or high dose, single or two shots; roughly five received placebo; per-sample allocation not given. Collection of the samples took place on day 63 after the first injection of vaccine or placebo. What was given as vaccine was an Ad26 vector encoding Wuhan-strain SARS-CoV-2 spike. The record originates from a study of Ad26.COV2.S vaccination and SARS-CoV-2 variants. Study-wide points: Among vaccine recipients, spike-specific TCR breadth exceeded that of placebo recipients.

The ends lost 5 bases at V and 5 bases at J; junction bases unmatched: 5. Germline values: CDR1 GTSNPN, CDR2 SVGIG (reference sequence). This CDR3 is built from 13 residues. Material: peripheral blood, obtained in a trial of Ad26.COV2.S vaccine versus placebo. V and J are TRBV30 and TRBJ1-5; the match to TRBD1 covers 8 bases. The TCR comes from a person aged 18-60 years who received the Ad26.COV2.S COVID-19 vaccine or a placebo. In DNA, the CDR3 is TGTGCCTGGGGACAGGGAATAGATCAGCCCCAGCATTTT. Translation gives CAWGQGIDQPQHF.